Presented here are 6 T cell receptor beta chains from one specimen sequenced in a study of vaccination and CD4 T cells after COVID-19. Oncomine TCR Beta short-read sequencing was applied to DNA from cultured CD4+ T cells. TCRdb processed the PCR reads anew with MiXCR; each CDR3 protein has one entry. The sample records about 13,000 distinct CDR3 sequences, roughly 45% being singletons. No antigen has been identified for these receptors. Treatment denoted: roughly ten-day PBMC culture with coronavirus spike peptide pools or control peptides (ViraFEST assay). Sequenced here: CD4+ T cells from blood, cultured in vitro, sampled after SARS-CoV-2 vaccination. These receptors all come from a human donor who had recovered from COVID-19.

Concerning this clonotype itself: A much bigger clone sits one base away, suggesting this may be a read error. The chain combines TRBV27 with TRBJ2-5, with 11 nucleotides matching TRBD2. The CDR3 sequence is 14 residues long. Germline V lookup: CDR1 MNHEY, CDR2 SMNVEV (reference sequence). V shed 8 bases, J shed 3 bases, and the junction held 5 bases outside the gene matches. The CDR3 spells CASGSLAGEETQYF. CDR3 nucleotide sequence: TGTGCCAGCGGGTCACTAGCGGGGGAAGAGACCCAGTACTTC.

V and J are TRBV19 and TRBJ2-3, with TRBD2 identical over 13 bases. Germline V gene sequence: CDR1 LNHDA, CDR2 SQIVND (reference sequence). The CDR3 has 18 amino acids. J lost 0 bases, V lost 4 bases, and 7 bases had no gene match. CDR3 nucleotides: TGTGCCAGTAGTACATGGACTAGCGGGGGAACTAGCACAGATACGCAGTATTTT. This encodes CASSTWTSGGTSTDTQYF.

This chain joins TRBV5-1 and TRBJ1-2; TRBD1 agrees at 7 bases. The V and J ends lost 5 bases and 0 bases, in that order; junction bases with no gene match: 4. The germline gives CDR1 SGHRS, CDR2 YFSETQ. This CDR3 contains 14 residues. The CDR3 DNA follows: TGCGCCAGCAGACGGACAGGCGCTAACTATGGCTACACCTTC. It yields the protein CASRRTGANYGYTF.

The rearrangement joins TRBV2 to TRBJ2-2, with D perhaps being TRBD1 or TRBD2 (5 bases each). The V gene lost 5 bases and the J gene lost 4 bases, with 17 bases spanning the gap. The CDR3 loop spans 16 amino acids. Germline values: CDR1 SNHLY, CDR2 FYNNEI. Written as DNA, the CDR3 is TGTGCCAGCAGTCCCGTCGGGGCCCCCGGCACCGGGGAGCTGTTTTTT. This gives the protein CASSPVGAPGTGELFF.

The J gene is TRBJ2-4, the V gene TRBV10-3; 9 bases match TRBD1. Germline V gene sequence: CDR1 ENHRY, CDR2 SYGVKD. The V gene end was trimmed by 0 bases and the J gene end by 8 bases; junction bases not matched to a gene: 5. This CDR3 spans 15 amino acids. Here the CDR3 DNA reads TGTGCCATCAGTGAGTCGGGACAGGGCCTAGACATTCAGTACTTC. It translates to CAISESGQGLDIQYF.

This clonotype was seen only a few times. The chain employs TRBV20-1 and TRBJ2-3; TRBD2 matches 12 bases. Unmatched junction bases numbered 10, after V lost 5 bases and J lost 4 bases. This CDR3 region has 16 residues. Germline CDR1 DFQATT, CDR2 SNEGSKA (reference sequence). CDR3: CSASKTLAGGSDTQYF. The CDR3 bases are TGCAGTGCTTCAAAAACACTAGCGGGAGGCTCAGATACGCAGTATTTT.